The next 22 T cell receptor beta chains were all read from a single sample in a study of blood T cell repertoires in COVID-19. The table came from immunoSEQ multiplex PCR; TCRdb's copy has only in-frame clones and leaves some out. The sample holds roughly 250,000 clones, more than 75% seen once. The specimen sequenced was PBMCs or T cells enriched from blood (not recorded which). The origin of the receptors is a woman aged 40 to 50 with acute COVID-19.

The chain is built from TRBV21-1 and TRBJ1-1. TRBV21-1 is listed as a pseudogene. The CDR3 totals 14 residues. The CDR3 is CASSSLGWRTEAFF. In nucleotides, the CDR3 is TGTGCCAGTTCATCCCTGGGGTGGAGGACTGAAGCTTTCTTT.

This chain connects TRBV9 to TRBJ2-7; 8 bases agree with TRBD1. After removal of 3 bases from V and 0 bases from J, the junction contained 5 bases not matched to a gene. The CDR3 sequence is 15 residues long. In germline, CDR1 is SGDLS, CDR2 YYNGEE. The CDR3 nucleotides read TGTGCCAGCAGCGCAGAGACAGGGGCCTCCTACGAGCAGTACTTC. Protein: CASSAETGASYEQYF.

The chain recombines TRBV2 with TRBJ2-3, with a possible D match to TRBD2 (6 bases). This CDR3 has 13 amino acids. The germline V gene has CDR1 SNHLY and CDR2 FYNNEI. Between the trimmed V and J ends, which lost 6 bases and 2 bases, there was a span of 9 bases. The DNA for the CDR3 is TGTGCCAGCAGAAGGGAGGCCACAGATACGCAGTATTTT. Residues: CASRREATDTQYF.

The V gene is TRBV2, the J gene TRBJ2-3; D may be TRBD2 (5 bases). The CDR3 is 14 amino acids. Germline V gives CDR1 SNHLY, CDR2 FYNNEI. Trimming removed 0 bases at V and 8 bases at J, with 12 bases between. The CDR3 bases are TGTGCCAGCAGTGAAGCCTCGGTTGAGGGTACGCAGTATTTT. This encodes CASSEASVEGTQYF.

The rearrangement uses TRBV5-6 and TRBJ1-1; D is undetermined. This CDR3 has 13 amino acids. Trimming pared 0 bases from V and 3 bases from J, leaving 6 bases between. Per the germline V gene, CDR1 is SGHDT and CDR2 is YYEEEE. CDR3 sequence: CASSLAFYTEAFF. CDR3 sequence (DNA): TGTGCCAGCAGCTTGGCCTTCTACACTGAAGCTTTCTTT. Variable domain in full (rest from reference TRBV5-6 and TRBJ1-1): DAGVTQSPTHLIKTRGQQVTLRCSPKSGHDTVSWYQQALGQGPQFIFQYYEEEERQRGNFPDRFSGHQFPNYSSELNVNALLLGDSALYLCASSLAFYTEAFFGQGTRLTVV.

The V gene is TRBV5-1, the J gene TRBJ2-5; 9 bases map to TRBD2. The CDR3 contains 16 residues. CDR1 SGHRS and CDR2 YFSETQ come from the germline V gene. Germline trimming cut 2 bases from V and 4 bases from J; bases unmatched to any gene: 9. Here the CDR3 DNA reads TGCGCCAGCAGCTTCCAGGGCGGGGGGGCGGTAGAGACCCAGTACTTC. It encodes CASSFQGGGAVETQYF.

The CDR3 bases are TGTGCCAGCCCTTTTCTTGCGGCGAGCGAGTCTGGGGCCAACGTCCTGACTTTC. This translates into CASPFLAASESGANVLTF. V is TRBV19 and J is TRBJ2-6, with D unresolved. Trimming removed 9 bases from V and 1 base from J, with 22 bases in between. Germline CDR1 and CDR2: LNHDA and SQIVND (reference sequence). The CDR3 contains 18 residues.

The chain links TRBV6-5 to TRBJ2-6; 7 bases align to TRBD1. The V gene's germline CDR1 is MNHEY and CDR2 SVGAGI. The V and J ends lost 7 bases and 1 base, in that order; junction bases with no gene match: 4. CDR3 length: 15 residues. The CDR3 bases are TGTGCCAGCACCAGACAGGGTTCTGGGGCCAACGTCCTGACTTTC. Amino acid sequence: CASTRQGSGANVLTF.

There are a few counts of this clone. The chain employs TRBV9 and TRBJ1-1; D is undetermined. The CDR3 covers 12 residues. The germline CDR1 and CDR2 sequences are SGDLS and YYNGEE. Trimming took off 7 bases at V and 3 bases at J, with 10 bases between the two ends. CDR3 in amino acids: CASRRLDTEAFF. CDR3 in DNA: TGTGCCAGCCGGAGGTTGGACACTGAAGCTTTCTTT.

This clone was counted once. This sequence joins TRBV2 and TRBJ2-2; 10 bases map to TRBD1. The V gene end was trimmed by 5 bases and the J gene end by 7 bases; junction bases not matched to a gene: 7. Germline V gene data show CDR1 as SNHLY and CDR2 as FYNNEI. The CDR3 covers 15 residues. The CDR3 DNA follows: TGTGCCAGCAGTTTTTTAGGACAGGGGGACGGGGAGCTGTTTTTT. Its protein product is CASSFLGQGDGELFF.

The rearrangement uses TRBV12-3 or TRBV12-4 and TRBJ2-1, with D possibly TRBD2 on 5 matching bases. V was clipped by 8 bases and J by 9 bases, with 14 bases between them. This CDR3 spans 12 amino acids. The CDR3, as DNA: TGTGCCAGCGCCAAAGAGAGGGCTGAGCAGTTCTTC. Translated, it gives CASAKERAEQFF.

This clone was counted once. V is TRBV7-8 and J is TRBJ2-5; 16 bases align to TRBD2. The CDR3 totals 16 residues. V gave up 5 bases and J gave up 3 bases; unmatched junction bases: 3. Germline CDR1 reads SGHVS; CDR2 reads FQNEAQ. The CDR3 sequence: CASSLGLAGGEETQYF. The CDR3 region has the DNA TGTGCCAGCAGCCTGGGACTAGCGGGGGGGGAAGAGACCCAGTACTTC. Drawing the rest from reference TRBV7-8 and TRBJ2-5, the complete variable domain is GAGVSQSPRYKVAKRGQDVALRCDPISGHVSLFWYQQALGQGPEFLTYFQNEAQLDKSGLPSDRFFAERPEGSVSTLKIQRTQQEDSAVYLCASSLGLAGGEETQYFGPGTRLLVL.

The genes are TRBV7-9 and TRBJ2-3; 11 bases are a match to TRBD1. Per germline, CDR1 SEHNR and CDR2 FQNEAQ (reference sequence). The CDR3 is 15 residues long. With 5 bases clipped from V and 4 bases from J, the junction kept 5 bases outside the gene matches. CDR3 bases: TGTGCCAGCAGCCGCAGGACAGGGGGCGCAGATACGCAGTATTTT. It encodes CASSRRTGGADTQYF.

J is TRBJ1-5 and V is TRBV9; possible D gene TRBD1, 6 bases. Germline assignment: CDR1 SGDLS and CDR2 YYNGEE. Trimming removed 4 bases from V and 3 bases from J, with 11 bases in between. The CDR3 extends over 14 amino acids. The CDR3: CASSPRGTNQPQHF. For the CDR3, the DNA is TGTGCCAGCAGCCCGAGGGGGACCAATCAGCCCCAGCATTTT.

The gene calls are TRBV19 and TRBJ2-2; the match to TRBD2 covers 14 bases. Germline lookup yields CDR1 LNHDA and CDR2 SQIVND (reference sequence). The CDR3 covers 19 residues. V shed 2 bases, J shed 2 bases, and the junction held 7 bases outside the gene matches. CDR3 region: CASSIILTSGRVNTGELFF. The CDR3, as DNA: TGTGCCAGTAGTATAATCCTGACTAGCGGGAGGGTCAACACCGGGGAGCTGTTTTTT.

CDR3 bases: TGTGCCAGCAGTTCAAGGACAGGGGGCTCAGATACGCAGTATTTT. Its protein is CASSSRTGGSDTQYF. The rearrangement joins TRBV6-2 or TRBV6-3 to TRBJ2-3; the match to TRBD1 covers 11 bases. The CDR3 has 15 residues. Trimming cost V 4 bases and J 4 bases; bases outside gene matches: 4. From germline, CDR1 is MNHEY and CDR2 SVGEGT.

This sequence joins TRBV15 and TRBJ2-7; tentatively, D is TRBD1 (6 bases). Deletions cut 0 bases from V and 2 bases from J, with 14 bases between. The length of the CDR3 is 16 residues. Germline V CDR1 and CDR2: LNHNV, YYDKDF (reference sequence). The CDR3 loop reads CATSRDYRDTAYEQYF. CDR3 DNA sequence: TGTGCCACCAGCAGAGATTATCGGGACACGGCCTACGAGCAGTACTTC.

The DNA of the CDR3 is TGTGCCAGCAGCCAAGTTGCGGGACTTAGCACAGATACGCAGTATTTT. Amino acid sequence: CASSQVAGLSTDTQYF. The chain combines TRBV3-1 (or the pseudogene TRBV3-2) with TRBJ2-3, with D possibly being TRBD2 (6 bases). CDR1 is LGHDT, CDR2 YNNKEL, per germline (reference sequence). Trimming pared 1 base from V and 0 bases from J, leaving 11 bases between. The CDR3 totals 16 residues.

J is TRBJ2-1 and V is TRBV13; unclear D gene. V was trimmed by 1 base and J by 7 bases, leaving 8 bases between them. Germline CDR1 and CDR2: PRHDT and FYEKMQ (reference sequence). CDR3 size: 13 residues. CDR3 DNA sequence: TGTGCCAGCAGCTTAGAGGCAGGTAATGAGCAGTTCTTC. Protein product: CASSLEAGNEQFF.

The CDR3 nucleotides read TGTGCCAGCAGCCAAAGACAGGGGGCTCTGAGCTACACCTTC. This gives the protein CASSQRQGALSYTF. This chain links TRBV3-1 (or the pseudogene TRBV3-2) with TRBJ1-2; 10 bases are shared with TRBD1. Germline V gene sequence: CDR1 LGHDT, CDR2 YNNKEL (reference sequence). V shed 2 bases, J shed 9 bases, and the junction held 6 bases outside the gene matches. The CDR3 consists of 14 residues.

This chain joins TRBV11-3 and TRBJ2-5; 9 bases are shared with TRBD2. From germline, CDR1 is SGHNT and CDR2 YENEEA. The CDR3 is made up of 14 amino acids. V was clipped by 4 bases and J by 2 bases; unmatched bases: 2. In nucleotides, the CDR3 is TGTGCCAGCAGCTACGGACTAGCGCAAGAGACCCAGTACTTC. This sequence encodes CASSYGLAQETQYF.

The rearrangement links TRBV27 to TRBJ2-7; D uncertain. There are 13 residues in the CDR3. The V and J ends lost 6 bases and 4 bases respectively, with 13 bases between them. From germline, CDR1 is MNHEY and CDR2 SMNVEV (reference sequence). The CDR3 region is CASRPRVAYEQYF. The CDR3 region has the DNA TGTGCCAGCAGACCCCGGGTCGCTTACGAGCAGTACTTC.